The 2 T cell receptor beta chains given below trace back to one sample, sequenced in a study of OX40 agonist ivuxolimab in advanced cancers. Assay: immunoSEQ multiplex PCR; the TCRdb copy retains only in-frame clones and omits some. The table includes some 76,000 clones, 84% detected once. Material: CD4+ or CD8+ T cells sorted from blood, obtained in a trial of the OX40 agonist ivuxolimab. The source is an adult with an advanced solid tumor such as melanoma, head and neck, liver or kidney cancer.

The rearrangement joins TRBV6-5 to TRBJ2-5, with D perhaps matching TRBD1 (5 bases). The CDR3 runs to 14 residues. The germline CDR1 and CDR2 sequences are MNHEY and SVGAGI. V was clipped by 3 bases and J by 8 bases, with 16 bases between them. The CDR3 reads CASSYRLDSSTQYF. The CDR3 DNA sequence: TGTGCCAGCAGTTATAGACTCGACAGTTCCACCCAGTACTTC.

Only one count was recorded for this clone. The V and J genes are TRBV4-1 and TRBJ1-2, with D perhaps matching TRBD1 (6 bases). Trimming removed 0 bases from V and 4 bases from J, with 12 bases in between. The CDR3 has 15 amino acids. In germline, CDR1 is MGHRA, CDR2 YSYEKL. Here the CDR3 reads CASSQDGRDTYGYTF. The CDR3 DNA reads TGCGCCAGCAGCCAAGATGGACGGGACACCTATGGCTACACCTTC.